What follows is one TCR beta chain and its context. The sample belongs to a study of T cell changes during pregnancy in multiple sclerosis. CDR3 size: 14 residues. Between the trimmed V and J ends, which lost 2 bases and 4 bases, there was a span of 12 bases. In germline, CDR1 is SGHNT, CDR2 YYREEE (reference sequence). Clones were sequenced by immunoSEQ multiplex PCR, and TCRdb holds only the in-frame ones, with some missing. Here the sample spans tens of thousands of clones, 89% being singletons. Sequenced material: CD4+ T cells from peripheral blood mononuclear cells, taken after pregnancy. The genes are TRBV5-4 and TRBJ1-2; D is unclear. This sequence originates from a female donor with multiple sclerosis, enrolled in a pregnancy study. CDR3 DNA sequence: TGTGCCAGCAGCTTATCCGGGGAGGGCTATGGCTACACCTTC. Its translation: CASSLSGEGYGYTF.